Each of the 16 T cell receptor beta chains below was sequenced from the same sample in a study of HIV-infected patients and healthy controls. TCRdb passed the 5' RACE reads through MiXCR, listing each CDR3 protein once. The sample carries tens of thousands of distinct CDR3 sequences, about 16% recorded once. Source material: CD4+ T cells from blood. The receptors here all came from a human donor in good health.

Ten or more counts support this clonotype. V is TRBV19 and J is TRBJ1-2; no firm D call. Per germline, CDR1 LNHDA and CDR2 SQIVND (reference sequence). Trimming stripped 4 bases from V and 5 bases from J, with 11 bases between. CDR3 size: 13 residues. CDR3 DNA sequence: TGTGCCAGTAGTAATACCGGCGGATATGGCTACACCTTC. Amino acid sequence: CASSNTGGYGYTF. Together with reference TRBV19 and TRBJ1-2, the CDR3 gives the full variable domain: DGGITQSPKYLFRKEGQNVTLSCEQNLNHDAMYWYRQDPGQGLRLIYYSQIVNDFQKGDIAEGYSVSREKKESFPLTVTSAQKNPTAFYLCASSNTGGYGYTFGSGTRLTVV.

Concerning this clonotype: A clone one base away is much larger, so this may be a read error. In DNA, the CDR3 is TGTGCCGGCAGCCCAGCGCCGTACCTAGCCAAAAACATTCAGTACTTC. It specifies CAGSPAPYLAKNIQYF. This chain links TRBV2 with TRBJ2-4; D not resolved. The CDR3 loop spans 16 amino acids. CDR1 is SNHLY and CDR2 is FYNNEI in the germline V gene.

In this sample, this clonotype turned up many times. The chain has TRBV7-2 and TRBJ2-7; TRBD1 matches 7 bases. This CDR3 region has 18 residues. The germline V gene has CDR1 SGHTA and CDR2 FQGNSA. Germline trimming cut 1 base from V and 3 bases from J; bases unmatched to any gene: 15. The CDR3, as DNA: TGTGCCAGCAGCTTAGTCGCGACAGGGATCCGGGGAAGCTACGAGCAGTACTTC. Amino acid sequence: CASSLVATGIRGSYEQYF.

This clonotype came up a few times. The chain combines TRBV7-2 with TRBJ1-1, with D perhaps TRBD1 (6 bases). CDR3 length: 15 residues. Looked up from germline, CDR1 is SGHTA and CDR2 is FQGNSA. V shed 4 bases and J shed 3 bases, with 15 bases lying between them. CDR3 sequence reads: CASSSARGRDTEAFF. Written as DNA, the CDR3 is TGTGCCAGCAGCTCGGCCAGGGGAAGGGACACTGAAGCTTTCTTT.

V usage is TRBV7-2 and J usage is TRBJ2-7; D gene uncertain. V lost 5 bases to trimming and J lost 7 bases, with 9 bases between them. Germline CDR1 and CDR2: SGHTA and FQGNSA. The CDR3 consists of 11 residues. CDR3 DNA sequence: TGTGCCAGCAGCATACGTTCTGAGCAGTACTTC. Residues: CASSIRSEQYF.

This clonotype was recorded a few times. The chain has TRBV12-3 or TRBV12-4 and TRBJ1-2, with D maybe TRBD1 (5 bases). The CDR3 extends over 18 amino acids. V was pared by 5 bases and J by 5 bases, with 27 bases between. CDR3: CASSHRSTLKPTEYGYTF. CDR3 DNA: TGTGCCAGCAGTCACAGGAGTACCCTGAAACCCACCGAATATGGCTACACCTTC.

This clonotype was seen only a few times. CDR3 residues: CASSEAGMPYEQYF. As DNA, the CDR3 is TGTGCCAGCAGTGAAGCAGGGATGCCCTACGAGCAGTACTTC. The V and J genes are TRBV6-1 and TRBJ2-7, with D unclear. In germline, CDR1 is MNHNS, CDR2 SASEGT. V was trimmed by 0 bases and J by 2 bases, leaving 8 bases between them. This CDR3 comprises 14 residues.

For the CDR3, the DNA is TGTGCCAGCAGCGACCCGGGACTAGGGGTGCAGTACTTC. Protein: CASSDPGLGVQYF. The genes are TRBV28 and TRBJ2-7; 8 positions agree with TRBD2. The CDR3 runs 13 residues. The junction had 10 bases not matched to a gene; V was cut back by 6 bases and J by 9 bases. Germline V gene lookup returns CDR1 MDHEN and CDR2 SYDVKM.

The V call is TRBV4-2, the J call TRBJ2-3; 8 bases agree with TRBD2. The ends lost 1 base at V and 9 bases at J; junction bases unmatched: 15. The CDR3 extends over 17 amino acids. The V gene's germline CDR1 is LGHNA and CDR2 YNFKEQ. CDR3 in DNA: TGTGCCAGCAGCCAAGTTCCTACGGGAGGGCCCTCAAGGACGCAGTATTTT. As protein: CASSQVPTGGPSRTQYF.

J is TRBJ2-3 and V is TRBV20-1; maybe TRBD2 (5 bases). V lost 6 bases and J 2 bases, leaving 12 bases between the germline ends. Germline lookup yields CDR1 DFQATT and CDR2 SNEGSKA (reference sequence). The CDR3 extends over 13 amino acids. In nucleotides, the CDR3 is TGCAGTGCCGGGAAGCGAAACACAGATACGCAGTATTTT. This encodes CSAGKRNTDTQYF.

The table lists this clonotype with many counts. This sequence joins TRBV11-2 and TRBJ2-7; 9 bases map to TRBD2. Per germline, CDR1 SGHAT and CDR2 FQNNGV. The CDR3 is 13 amino acids. With 0 bases clipped from V and 13 bases from J, the junction kept 7 bases outside the gene matches. The CDR3 nucleotides are TGTGCCAGCAGCTTAGAGACGGCTAGCGGGGTATACTTC. It yields the protein CASSLETASGVYF. Variable domain in full (rest from reference TRBV11-2 and TRBJ2-7): EAGVAQSPRYKIIEKRQSVAFWCNPISGHATLYWYQQILGQGPKLLIQFQNNGVVDDSQLPKDRFSAERLKGVDSTLKIQPAKLEDSAVYLCASSLETASGVYFGPGTRLTVT.

The table lists this clonotype with many counts. V gene TRBV20-1 combines with J gene TRBJ2-1; 7 bases agree with TRBD2. The CDR3 totals 15 residues. Germline values: CDR1 DFQATT, CDR2 SNEGSKA (reference sequence). Losses at the gene ends were 3 bases for V and 0 bases for J; bases not matched to a gene: 5. CDR3: CSASIAGSSYNEQFF. The CDR3 bases are TGCAGTGCTAGTATAGCGGGTAGCTCCTACAATGAGCAGTTCTTC.

This clonotype has ten or more counts. The genes are TRBV5-1 and TRBJ1-6; 8 positions agree with TRBD1. There are 17 residues in the CDR3. V was pared by 4 bases and J by 6 bases, with 12 bases of the junction left unmatched. Germline CDR1 reads SGHRS; CDR2 reads YFSETQ. The chain's CDR3 is CASSVDRVSSGNSPLHF. The CDR3 nucleotides are TGCGCCAGCAGCGTGGACAGGGTTTCGTCGGGTAATTCACCCCTCCACTTT.

The V call is TRBV19, the J call TRBJ2-1, with D uncertain. The CDR3 contains 14 residues. Deletions cut 5 bases from V and 11 bases from J, with 19 bases between. Germline CDR1 is LNHDA and CDR2 is SQIVND (reference sequence). The CDR3 DNA sequence: TGTGCCAGTAGTCCCCATATCCCGGCCGATCAGCAGTTCTTC. This translates into CASSPHIPADQQFF.

The chain employs TRBV5-1 and TRBJ2-3, with 12 bases lining up with TRBD1. The CDR3 contains 18 residues. Germline CDR1 is SGHRS and CDR2 is YFSETQ. V gave up 4 bases and J gave up 8 bases; unmatched junction bases: 17. This chain's CDR3 is CASSPSTATGQGAGTQYF. In DNA, the CDR3 is TGCGCCAGCAGCCCCTCCACCGCAACGGGACAGGGGGCGGGTACGCAGTATTTT.

This clonotype came up a few times. The CDR3 coding sequence is TGTGCCAGCAGCCAAGATCCCGGAGCGACCGGGGAGCTGTTTTTT. Protein sequence: CASSQDPGATGELFF. The chain has TRBV3-1 and TRBJ2-2; D unclear. The CDR3 runs to 15 residues. V lost 0 bases and J lost 5, with 10 bases in between. Germline V gene sequence: CDR1 LGHDT, CDR2 YNNKEL (reference sequence).